This T cell receptor (beta chain) is drawn from a study of blood T cell repertoires in COVID-19. Study background: Italy, Spain and the United States were the sources of the convalescent and acute COVID-19 samples. In each case, the material was cDNA or gDNA derived from T cells, B-cell-depleted T cells, or PBMCs.

As originally analysed: Estimates of nucleated cell counts were drawn from the amplification of reference gene primers. Sequenced by immunoSEQ multiplex PCR; TCRdb stores in-frame clones only, minus some. That table supplies the V and J calls and clone size; D and trimming were determined from the DNA. The sample records around 190,000 clones, around 79% being singletons. This CDR3 region has 16 residues. Germline values: CDR1 SEHNR, CDR2 FQNEAQ (reference sequence). Trimming cost V 6 bases and J 7 bases; bases outside gene matches: 11. The chain recombines TRBV7-9 with TRBJ1-6; 8 bases align to TRBD1. The sequence was obtained from a woman in her forties or fifties with acute or convalescent COVID-19. Sequenced input: peripheral blood. CDR3 residues: CASSSTDRGGNSPLHF. CDR3 DNA: TGTGCCAGCAGTTCAACAGACAGGGGCGGAAATTCACCCCTCCACTTT.